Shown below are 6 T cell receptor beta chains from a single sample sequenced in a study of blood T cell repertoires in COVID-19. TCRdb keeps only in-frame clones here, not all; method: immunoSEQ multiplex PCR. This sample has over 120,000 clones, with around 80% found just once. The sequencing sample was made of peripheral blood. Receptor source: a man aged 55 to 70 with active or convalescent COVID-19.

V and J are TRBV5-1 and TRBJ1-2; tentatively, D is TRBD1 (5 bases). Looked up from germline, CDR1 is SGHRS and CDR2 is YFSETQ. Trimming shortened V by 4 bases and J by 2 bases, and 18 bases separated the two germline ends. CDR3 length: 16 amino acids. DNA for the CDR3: TGCGCCAGCAGCCCCTTTGGGCCACAGGCGAACTATGGCTACACCTTC. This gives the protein CASSPFGPQANYGYTF.

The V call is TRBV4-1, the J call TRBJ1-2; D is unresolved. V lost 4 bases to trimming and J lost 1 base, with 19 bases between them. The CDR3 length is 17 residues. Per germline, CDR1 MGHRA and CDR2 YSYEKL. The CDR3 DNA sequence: TGCGCCAGCAGCCCACTCGGCGAAGGGAGTAGTAACTATGGCTACACCTTC. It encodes CASSPLGEGSSNYGYTF.

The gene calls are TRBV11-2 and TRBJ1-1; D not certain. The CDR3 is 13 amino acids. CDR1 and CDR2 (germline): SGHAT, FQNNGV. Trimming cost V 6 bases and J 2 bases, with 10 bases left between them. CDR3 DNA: TGTGCCAGCAGGAGAGAGGTTAACACTGAAGCTTTCTTT. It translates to CASRREVNTEAFF.

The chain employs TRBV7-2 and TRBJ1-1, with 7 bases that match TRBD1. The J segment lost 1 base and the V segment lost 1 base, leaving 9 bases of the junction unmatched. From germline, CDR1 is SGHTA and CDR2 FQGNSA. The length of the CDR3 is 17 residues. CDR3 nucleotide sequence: TGTGCCAGCAGCTTAGGTGTAAGGGACAGACCGAACACTGAAGCTTTCTTT. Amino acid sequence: CASSLGVRDRPNTEAFF.

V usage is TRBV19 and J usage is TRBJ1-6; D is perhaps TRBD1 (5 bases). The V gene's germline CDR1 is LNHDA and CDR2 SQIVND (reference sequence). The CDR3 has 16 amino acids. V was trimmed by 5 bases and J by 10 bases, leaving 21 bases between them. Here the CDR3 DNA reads TGTGCCAGTAGTGAGAGCGCGGGACTGAATTTATCACCCCTCCACTTT. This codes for CASSESAGLNLSPLHF.

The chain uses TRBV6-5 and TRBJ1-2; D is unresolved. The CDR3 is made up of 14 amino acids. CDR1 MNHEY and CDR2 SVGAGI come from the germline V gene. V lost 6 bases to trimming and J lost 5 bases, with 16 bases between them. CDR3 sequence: CASSQRLSIYGYTF. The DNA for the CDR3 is TGTGCCAGCAGCCAGAGGCTCTCGATTTATGGCTACACCTTC.